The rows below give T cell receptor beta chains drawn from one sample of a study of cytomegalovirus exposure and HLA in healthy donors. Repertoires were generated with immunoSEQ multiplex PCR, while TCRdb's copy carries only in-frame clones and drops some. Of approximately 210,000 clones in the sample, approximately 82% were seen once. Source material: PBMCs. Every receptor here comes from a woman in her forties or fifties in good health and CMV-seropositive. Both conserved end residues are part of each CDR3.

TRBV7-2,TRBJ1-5,CASCPGQGDQPQHF
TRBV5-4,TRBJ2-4,CASSKVGLAKNIQYF
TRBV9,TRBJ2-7,CASSVGRLDHEQYF
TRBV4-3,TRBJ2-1,CASSQEVGRAKYNEQFF
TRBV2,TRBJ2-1,CASSELAGGPSYNEQFF
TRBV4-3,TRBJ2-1,CASSQDWGGGNEQFF
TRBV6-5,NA,CASSYSQGSYEQYF
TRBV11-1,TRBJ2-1,CASRPLLASVEQFF
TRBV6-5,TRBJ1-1,CASSITVGTEAFF
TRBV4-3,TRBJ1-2,CASSRLGTGSYGYTF
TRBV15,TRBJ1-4,CATSRIPGLGEKLFF
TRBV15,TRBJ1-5,CATSRDKALNQPQHF
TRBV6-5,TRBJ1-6,CASRNVGVAPLHF
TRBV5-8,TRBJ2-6,CAHTPAGVAGANVLTF
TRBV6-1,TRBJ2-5,CASSELFVGVRGGLETQYF
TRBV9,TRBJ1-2,CASRGDRQGHGYTF
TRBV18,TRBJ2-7,CASSLTPGTGYEQYF
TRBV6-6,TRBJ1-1,CASSYLDRENTEAFF
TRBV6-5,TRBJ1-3,CASTSGDSGNTIYF
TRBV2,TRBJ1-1,CASSPLQDTEAFF
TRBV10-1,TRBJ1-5,CASSLRGVNSNQPQHF
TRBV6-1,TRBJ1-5,CASSTGEVNQPQHF
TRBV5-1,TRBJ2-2,CASSLVVQGGGNTGELFF
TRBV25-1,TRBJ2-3,CASSRDRGRDTQYF
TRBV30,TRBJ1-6,CAWSPQDSSYNSPLHF
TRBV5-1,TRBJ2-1,CASSLVQGQFNEQFF
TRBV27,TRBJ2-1,CASSWGDRAGEQFF
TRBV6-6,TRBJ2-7,CASSYTSGGPEYEQYF
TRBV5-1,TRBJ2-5,CASSLGDLLGETQYF
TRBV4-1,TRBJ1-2,CASGTSGQTNYGYTF
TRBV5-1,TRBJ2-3,CASSKLAGATTDTQYF
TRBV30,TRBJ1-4,CAWSDRVGNEKLFF
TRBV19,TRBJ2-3,CASSISAPDTQYF
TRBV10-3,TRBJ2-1,CATRTGDYNEQFF
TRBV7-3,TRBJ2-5,CASSELAGPGRETQYF
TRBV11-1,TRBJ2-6,CASSLVKGSGANVLTF
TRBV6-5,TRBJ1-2,CASSYNPEVGDGYTF
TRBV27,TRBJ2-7,CASSSGGPSYEQYF
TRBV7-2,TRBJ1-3,CASSPGETGNTIYF
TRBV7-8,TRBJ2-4,CASSRDRVQYF
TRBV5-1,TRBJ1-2,CASSEGQRLYGYTF
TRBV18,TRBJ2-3,CASSQSTSGGKADTQYF
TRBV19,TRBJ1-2,CASSSLSQMSGYTF
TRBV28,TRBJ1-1,CASSFSDMNTEAFF
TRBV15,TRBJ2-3,CATSRELAGTTDTQYF